A single sample is the source of the 25 T cell receptor beta chains below, sequenced in a study of blood T cells in healthy people across ages. For the second PCR, which ran for about 7 to 12 cycles, a sample-barcoded 5' primer and a J-beta primer mix were used. TCRdb recomputed calls from the 5' RACE reads with MiXCR, one row per CDR3 protein. The data show more than 900,000 distinct CDR3 sequences, about 29% seen once. These same data were also listed under a study on T cells of mothers and their children.

Source material: blood. These receptors were taken from a woman in her thirties or forties in good health.

The table lists this clonotype with many counts. This sequence joins TRBV20-1 and TRBJ1-2, with D possibly being TRBD1 (5 bases). Germline V gene lookup returns CDR1 DFQATT and CDR2 SNEGSKA (reference sequence). Between the trimmed V and J ends, which lost 4 bases and 3 bases, there was a span of 21 bases. The CDR3 extends over 16 amino acids. CDR3 amino acids: CSATLSSGMGHYGYTF. As DNA, the CDR3 is TGCAGTGCTACCCTCTCTTCAGGGATGGGGCACTATGGCTACACCTTC.

The chain has TRBV4-3 and TRBJ2-3, with D perhaps given as TRBD1 or TRBD2 (5 bases each). Germline CDR1 reads LGHNA; CDR2 reads YSLEER. The CDR3 length is 17 residues. V lost 1 base and J lost 6, with 20 bases in between. The CDR3 DNA reads TGCGCCAGCAGCCAAGGGATGGGACCCTCTCGGTCGGATACGCAGTATTTT. Translation: CASSQGMGPSRSDTQYF.

This chain links TRBV13 with TRBJ2-1, with TRBD2 as a possible D gene (6 bases). The CDR3 covers 16 residues. Germline-derived CDR1 and CDR2 are PRHDT and FYEKMQ (reference sequence). With 4 bases removed from V and 3 bases from J, the gap between germline ends came to 16 bases. Here the CDR3 reads CASSSNGGRNYNEQFF. CDR3 nucleotides: TGTGCCAGCAGCTCTAACGGGGGACGGAACTACAATGAGCAGTTCTTC.

The chain combines TRBV7-9 with TRBJ2-1; 9 bases are a match to TRBD1. This CDR3 spans 16 amino acids. V shed 5 bases and J 4 bases; nucleotides not matched to a gene: 9. Germline values: CDR1 SEHNR, CDR2 FQNEAQ (reference sequence). CDR3 region: CASSTLGDREYNEQFF. DNA for the CDR3: TGTGCCAGCAGCACTCTTGGGGACAGGGAATACAATGAGCAGTTCTTC.

This clonotype was seen at least ten times. The gene calls are TRBV5-1 and TRBJ2-7; 11 bases match TRBD2. This CDR3 is 17 amino acids long. V lost 3 bases and J lost 2; bases outside the gene matches: 10. Germline V gives CDR1 SGHRS, CDR2 YFSETQ. This CDR3 reads CASSSSLLAGVTYEQYF. For the CDR3, the DNA is TGCGCCAGCAGCTCATCATTACTAGCGGGGGTTACCTACGAGCAGTACTTC. The full variable domain, rest sourced from reference TRBV5-1 and TRBJ2-7, is KAGVTQTPRYLIKTRGQQVTLSCSPISGHRSVSWYQQTPGQGLQFLFEYFSETQRNKGNFPGRFSGRQFSNSRSEMNVSTLELGDSALYLCASSSSLLAGVTYEQYFGPGTRLTVT.

This clonotype was counted ten times or more. This chain joins TRBV7-6 and TRBJ2-3; TRBD2 matches 8 bases. Trimming cost V 5 bases and J 2 bases; bases outside gene matches: 6. The CDR3 runs 15 residues. CDR1 SGHVS and CDR2 FNYEAQ come from the germline V gene. This CDR3 reads CASSLTSGTTDTQYF. The CDR3 coding sequence is TGTGCCAGCAGCCTCACTAGCGGTACCACAGATACGCAGTATTTT. Using reference TRBV7-6 and TRBJ2-3 for the parts outside the CDR3, the full variable domain is GAGVSQSPRYKVTKRGQDVALRCDPISGHVSLYWYRQALGQGPEFLTYFNYEAQQDKSGLPNDRFSAERPEGSISTLTIQRTEQRDSAMYRCASSLTSGTTDTQYFGPGTRLTVL.

This clonotype was observed at least ten times. V usage is TRBV29-1 and J usage is TRBJ2-1, with a tentative D call TRBD1 (6 bases). This CDR3 has 12 residues. Trimming stripped 5 bases from V and 10 bases from J, with 15 bases between. Germline V CDR1 and CDR2: SQVTM, ANQGSEA. The CDR3 DNA reads as TGCAGCGTTAACAGGGAGAACAGGGAGCAGTTCTTC. It specifies CSVNRENREQFF.

The chain uses TRBV7-2 and TRBJ2-4; D perhaps matches TRBD2 (5 bases). The J call may not be correct, given that the DNA end is closer to TRBJ2-7. Germline assignment: CDR1 SGHTA and CDR2 FQGNSA. There are 15 residues in the CDR3. CDR3: CASSFAPGFGDEQYF. The CDR3 bases are TGTGCCAGCAGCTTTGCCCCTGGGTTCGGGGACGAGCAGTACTTC.

The chain uses TRBV5-1 and TRBJ2-5; tentatively, D is TRBD1 (5 bases). The end of the DNA fits TRBJ2-7 better, so the J call may be wrong. CDR3 length: 14 residues. The V gene's germline CDR1 is SGHRS and CDR2 YFSETQ. Here the CDR3 reads CASSLAGSGVEQYF. CDR3 nucleotide sequence: TGCGCCAGCAGCTTGGCAGGGTCTGGCGTCGAGCAGTACTTC.

In this sample, this clonotype turned up a few times. The chain links TRBV7-9 to TRBJ1-4, with 7 nucleotides matching TRBD1. V lost 8 bases and J lost 6; bases outside the gene matches: 9. CDR1 and CDR2 (germline): SEHNR, FQNEAQ (reference sequence). CDR3 length: 14 residues. For the CDR3, the DNA is TGTGCCAGCCAGGGACAGCTTATCTATGAAAAACTGTTTTTT. It is translated as CASQGQLIYEKLFF.

Ten or more counts support this clonotype. V gene TRBV7-2 combines with J gene TRBJ2-7, with TRBD1 identical over 8 bases. With 1 base clipped from V and 5 bases from J, the junction kept 7 bases outside the gene matches. The germline V gene has CDR1 SGHTA and CDR2 FQGNSA. CDR3 length: 15 residues. The DNA of the CDR3 is TGTGCCAGCAGCTTAGTTTCAGGGGGCATCAACGAGCAGTACTTC. It yields the protein CASSLVSGGINEQYF.

The chain employs TRBV6-6 and TRBJ2-1; TRBD2 is a possible D gene (6 bases). The J call may be faulty, since TRBJ2-7 better matches the DNA end. CDR1 MNHNY and CDR2 SVGAGI come from the germline V gene (reference sequence). This CDR3 contains 17 residues. Here the CDR3 reads CASSTLRPSVSYNEQYF. The CDR3 coding sequence is TGTGCCAGCAGCACTTTACGGCCTAGCGTTAGCTACAATGAGCAGTACTTC.

The chain has TRBV24-1 and TRBJ1-2, with no clear D. Germline V lookup: CDR1 KGHDR, CDR2 SFDVKD. The CDR3 sequence is 14 residues long. V lost 4 bases and J 4 bases, leaving 12 bases between the germline ends. This CDR3 is CATSDTDILYGYTF. The CDR3 region has the DNA TGTGCCACCAGTGACACAGACATCCTCTATGGCTACACCTTC.

This clonotype was seen more than once but under ten times. The chain is built from TRBV4-3 and TRBJ2-2, with TRBD2 as a possible D gene (5 bases). The CDR3 contains 17 residues. From germline, CDR1 is LGHNA and CDR2 YSLEER. V lost 1 base and J lost 0, with 12 bases in between. The CDR3 DNA reads TGCGCCAGCAGCCAAGGGGCGGGCGTCGCGAACACCGGGGAGCTGTTTTTT. Translating it yields CASSQGAGVANTGELFF.

This clonotype was seen more than once but under ten times. The chain couples TRBV13 to TRBJ2-5; possibly TRBD2 for D (5 bases). The V end was cut by 5 bases, the J end by 4 bases, with 14 bases between. Germline V CDR1 and CDR2: PRHDT, FYEKMQ (reference sequence). The CDR3 consists of 14 residues. CDR3 nucleotides: TGTGCCAGCAGCCCTCTGACGGGAAGAGAGACCCAGTACTTC. Its translation is CASSPLTGRETQYF.

The CDR3 DNA reads TGCAGTGCAGACCGCTCGGGTATCATTGTCGAGCAGTACTTC. Its translation: CSADRSGIIVEQYF. The chain has TRBV20-1 and TRBJ2-7, with no clear D. Trimming pared 6 bases from V and 6 bases from J, leaving 21 bases between. Germline CDR1 is DFQATT and CDR2 is SNEGSKA (reference sequence). CDR3 length equals 14 residues.

The chain links TRBV4-3 to TRBJ2-7, with TRBD1 matching over 10 bases. CDR1 is LGHNA, CDR2 YSLEER, per germline. Trimming took 1 base from V and 4 from J; bases not matched to a gene: 7. The CDR3 sequence is 16 residues long. The CDR3 loop reads CASSQVLGQGVYEQYF. CDR3 DNA sequence: TGCGCCAGCAGCCAAGTGCTCGGACAGGGGGTTTACGAGCAGTACTTC.

This clonotype appeared a single time. A single base separates this from a much larger clone, so it may be a read error. The J gene is TRBJ2-2, the V gene TRBV2; D is unclear. In germline, CDR1 is SNHLY, CDR2 FYNNEI. The CDR3 runs to 13 residues. V was shortened by 5 bases and J by 6 bases, with 10 bases between the two germline ends. CDR3 nucleotides: TGTGCCAGCAGTCGAGCTAGGGCCGGGGAGCTGTTTTTT. It translates to CASSRARAGELFF.

The chain couples TRBV28 to TRBJ2-1, with 10 bases lining up with TRBD1. The germline V gene encodes CDR1 MDHEN and CDR2 SYDVKM. The CDR3 length is 14 residues. Germline trimming cut 8 bases from V and 10 bases from J; bases unmatched to any gene: 11. The CDR3 spells CASDVDRGLGEQFF. CDR3 nucleotide sequence: TGTGCCAGCGACGTCGACAGGGGGCTGGGCGAGCAGTTCTTC.

The V and J genes are TRBV25-1 and TRBJ2-2, with 8 bases identical to TRBD2. CDR1 is MGHDK and CDR2 is SYGVNS in the germline V gene. The ends lost 8 bases at V and 5 bases at J; junction bases unmatched: 10. The CDR3 runs to 15 residues. The CDR3 DNA is TGTGCCAGCTTGGACGGGGGGGAGGGGACCGGGGAGCTGTTTTTT. Translation: CASLDGGEGTGELFF.

The rearrangement links TRBV20-1 to TRBJ2-3; D could derive from TRBD1 or TRBD2 (5 bases each). V lost 5 bases to trimming and J lost 1 base, with 10 bases between them. The length of the CDR3 is 13 residues. CDR1 is DFQATT, CDR2 SNEGSKA, per germline (reference sequence). The CDR3 loop is CSAQRGGTDTQYF. The CDR3 DNA reads as TGCAGTGCTCAGAGAGGGGGCACAGATACGCAGTATTTT.

This clonotype appeared a few times. J is TRBJ1-2 and V is TRBV29-1; D unresolved. Trimming stripped 1 base from V and 10 bases from J, with 13 bases between. Germline-derived CDR1 and CDR2 are SQVTM and ANQGSEA. This CDR3 has 12 amino acids. The CDR3 loop is CSVEGVGRDYTF. The CDR3 DNA reads as TGCAGCGTTGAAGGTGTTGGCAGAGACTACACCTTC.

This clonotype showed up just once. CDR3 in DNA: TGCGCCAGCAGCCCAGGACAGGGGGGTTATAGCAATCAGCCCCAGCATTTT. It translates to CASSPGQGGYSNQPQHF. The V call is TRBV5-1, the J call TRBJ1-5; TRBD1 aligns across 10 bases. V shed 4 bases, J shed 0 bases, and the junction held 7 bases outside the gene matches. This CDR3 comprises 17 residues. Germline V gene data show CDR1 as SGHRS and CDR2 as YFSETQ.

Many counts were recorded for this clonotype. The rearrangement links TRBV7-6 to TRBJ2-7; D uncertain. The CDR3 extends over 13 amino acids. Germline V lookup: CDR1 SGHVS, CDR2 FNYEAQ. V was clipped by 1 base and J by 3 bases, with 7 bases between them. The CDR3 sequence: CASSLGGRYEQYF. CDR3 nucleotide sequence: TGTGCCAGCAGCTTAGGTGGCCGCTACGAGCAGTACTTC.

This clonotype has ten or more counts. The chain recombines TRBV20-1 with TRBJ2-5; D is perhaps TRBD2 (5 bases). CDR1 and CDR2 (germline): DFQATT, SNEGSKA (reference sequence). Trimming removed 5 bases at V and 4 bases at J, with 14 bases between. CDR3 length: 13 residues. The CDR3 loop reads CSASRGSRETQYF. CDR3 sequence (DNA): TGCAGTGCTTCCCGGGGTAGCAGAGAGACCCAGTACTTC.